This T cell receptor (beta chain) was identified in a study of T cell changes during pregnancy in multiple sclerosis. Repertoires were generated with immunoSEQ multiplex PCR, while TCRdb's copy carries only in-frame clones and drops some. The sample consists of some 85,000 clones, roughly 96% of them appearing once. Looked up from germline, CDR1 is SEHNR and CDR2 is FQNEAQ (reference sequence). Germline trimming cut 5 bases from V and 3 bases from J; bases unmatched to any gene: 9. This CDR3 region has 15 residues. Sequencing was performed on peripheral blood, taken in the second trimester of pregnancy. The sequence derives from a female donor with multiple sclerosis, enrolled in a pregnancy study. The chain uses TRBV7-9 and TRBJ2-7, with 8 positions matching TRBD1. This CDR3 is CASSPGTGLYYEQYF. The DNA of the CDR3 is TGTGCCAGCAGCCCGGGGACAGGCCTTTACTACGAGCAGTACTTC.